This T cell receptor (beta chain) was sequenced during a study of beta chain features in type 1 diabetes. Notes on the study in general: Among type 1 diabetes patients, VDJ junctions had fewer insertions and more deletions.

Since all of the isolated RNA was reverse transcribed, expressed TCRB transcripts were what got sequenced. TCRdb keeps only in-frame clones here, not all; method: immunoSEQ multiplex PCR. Of about 180,000 clones listed, approximately 13% are singletons. On this clone: Its antigen is unknown.

CDR3 length: 13 amino acids. CDR1 and CDR2 (germline): MGHDK, SYGVNS. V was cut by 4 bases and J by 9 bases, with 13 bases left in between. Sort purity for all populations was recorded as exceeding 98%. The sample taken for sequencing was central memory CD4+ T cells from blood. This clonotype originated in a woman aged 18-30 years in good health. The chain employs TRBV25-1 and TRBJ2-1; D gene unclear. The CDR3 sequence: CASSVQDDGEQFF. The CDR3 coding sequence is TGTGCCAGCAGTGTGCAGGATGACGGTGAGCAGTTCTTC.